This TCR beta chain was recovered during a study of regulatory T cells in long-lasting Graves disease. Study details: Duration of antithyroid drug therapy among newly diagnosed Graves' patients was under 3 months.

The time point here: newly diagnosed GD, antithyroid drugs for less than 3 months. The TCR library used RNA extracted from PBMCs. Germline loops: CDR1 MGHRA, CDR2 YSYEKL. The CDR3 loop spans 15 amino acids. V was trimmed by 4 bases and J by 8 bases, leaving 18 bases between them. CDR3-region Arm-PCR and iRepertoire HTBI primers produced the TCR beta libraries. TCRdb processed the multiplex PCR reads anew with MiXCR; each CDR3 protein has one entry. Of 410,000 or so distinct CDR3 sequences in the sample, about 16% were seen once. A remark on this clonotype: The antigen is not known.

The study's findings and limits: Fewer public clonotypes were shared by new patients (over 950) than by persistent patients (roughly 2,500).

This same sample was also part of a study on T cells in Graves' hyperthyroidism and ophthalmopathy.

The source is a woman aged 25 to 45 with Graves disease. Material: peripheral blood mononuclear cells (PBMCs), obtained at new diagnosis, from a patient treated with antithyroid drugs. The chain couples TRBV4-1 to TRBJ2-1, with D perhaps assigned TRBD1 or TRBD2 (6 bases each). CDR3 loop: CASSPQMGGGHEQFF. CDR3 DNA: TGCGCCAGCAGCCCCCAGATGGGGGGCGGACATGAGCAGTTCTTC.